Listed here are 3 T cell receptor beta chains from one sample, sequenced in a study of blood T cell repertoires in COVID-19. The method was immunoSEQ multiplex PCR; TCRdb's version includes in-frame clones alone and lacks a portion of them. The sample has approximately 84,000 clones; about 68% are singletons. The sample was peripheral blood. The source is a man aged 50-60 years with active or convalescent COVID-19.

This clone was detected only once. The V call is TRBV6-5, the J call TRBJ1-2; 7 nucleotides align to TRBD1. V gave up 2 bases and J gave up 3 bases; unmatched junction bases: 3. CDR1 is MNHEY and CDR2 is SVGAGI in the germline V gene. The CDR3 sequence is 14 residues long. CDR3 nucleotide sequence: TGTGCCAGCAGTTACAACAGGGGAGACTATGGCTACACCTTC. This codes for CASSYNRGDYGYTF.

This clone appeared once. The genes are TRBV5-6 and TRBJ1-2; D is possibly TRBD1 (5 bases). Trimming stripped 3 bases from V and 6 bases from J, with 9 bases between. The CDR3 length is 12 residues. Germline V lookup: CDR1 SGHDT, CDR2 YYEEEE. CDR3 region: CASSSGGNGYTF. As DNA, the CDR3 is TGTGCCAGCAGCTCCGGGGGGAATGGCTACACCTTC.

The J gene is TRBJ1-2, the V gene TRBV18; 7 bases map to TRBD1. The CDR3 sequence is 14 residues long. Per the germline V gene, CDR1 is KGHSH and CDR2 is LQKENI. V dropped 3 bases and J dropped 5; count of bases not matched to a gene: 6. DNA for the CDR3: TGTGCCAGCTCACCCACGCAGGGGGAATATGGCTACACCTTC. Its protein product is CASSPTQGEYGYTF.